The 18 T cell receptor beta chains given below trace back to one sample, sequenced in a study of blood T cell repertoires in COVID-19. Method: immunoSEQ multiplex PCR; TCRdb's copy keeps in-frame clones and lacks some. The sample has more than 250,000 clones; around 90% are singletons. Material: peripheral blood. The receptors were sampled from a human donor in a cohort sampled during active COVID-19.

The chain joins TRBV9 to TRBJ1-3; D call uncertain. The CDR3 contains 17 residues. Germline loops: CDR1 SGDLS, CDR2 YYNGEE. V lost 0 bases, J lost 0 bases, and 13 bases lay in between. This chain's CDR3 is CASSVEPGKSSGNTIYF. CDR3 bases: TGTGCCAGCAGCGTAGAACCAGGAAAGAGCTCTGGAAACACCATATATTTT.

The chain uses TRBV7-2 and TRBJ2-7, with TRBD2 matching 12 bases. The germline CDR1 and CDR2 sequences are SGHTA and FQGNSA. The CDR3 runs to 19 residues. After removal of 4 bases from V and 1 base from J, the junction contained 14 bases not matched to a gene. Here the CDR3 reads CASSWSTSGLAGISYEQYF. CDR3 in DNA: TGTGCCAGCAGCTGGAGTACTTCCGGACTAGCGGGGATTTCCTACGAGCAGTACTTC.

This clone showed up just once. The chain is built from TRBV2 and TRBJ2-7, with 8 bases that match TRBD1. Germline lookup yields CDR1 SNHLY and CDR2 FYNNEI. The V gene end was trimmed by 8 bases and the J gene end by 0 bases; junction bases not matched to a gene: 6. CDR3 length: 14 amino acids. The CDR3 reads CASWDRRNSYEQYF. The CDR3 DNA reads TGTGCCAGCTGGGACAGGAGAAACTCCTACGAGCAGTACTTC.

This chain uses TRBV6-5 with TRBJ1-6; unclear D gene. From germline, CDR1 is MNHEY and CDR2 SVGAGI. V shed 4 bases and J shed 10 bases, with 11 bases lying between them. CDR3 length: 13 amino acids. The CDR3 nucleotides read TGTGCCAGCAGTTCCCAGGCCCAATCACCCCTCCACTTT. As protein: CASSSQAQSPLHF.

The J gene is TRBJ1-6, the V gene TRBV5-6; 7 bases fit TRBD1. This CDR3 has 13 amino acids. Unmatched junction bases numbered 3, after V lost 7 bases and J lost 5 bases. CDR1 and CDR2 from the germline V gene are SGHDT and YYEEEE. The CDR3 spells CASSGQHNSPLHF. The CDR3 DNA reads as TGTGCCAGCTCGGGACAGCATAATTCACCCCTCCACTTT.

CDR3 nucleotide sequence: TGTGCCAGCAGTTTATCGGTACAGGGTACTGGAAACACCATATATTTT. It yields the protein CASSLSVQGTGNTIYF. This chain joins TRBV27 and TRBJ1-3; TRBD1 might be the D (6 bases). V was trimmed by 0 bases and J by 2 bases, leaving 11 bases between them. Germline-derived CDR1 and CDR2 are MNHEY and SMNVEV (reference sequence). This CDR3 is built from 16 residues.

The genes are TRBV14 and TRBJ1-1, with 7 positions matching TRBD1. The CDR3 totals 14 residues. Germline V lookup: CDR1 SGHDN, CDR2 FVKESK. The V and J ends lost 6 bases and 5 bases, in that order; junction bases with no gene match: 9. This chain's CDR3 is CASRQQGPGTEAFF. For the CDR3, the DNA is TGTGCCAGCAGACAACAGGGGCCAGGTACTGAAGCTTTCTTT.

The chain links TRBV5-5 to TRBJ2-5, with 9 bases matching TRBD2. Trimming cost V 3 bases and J 0 bases; bases outside gene matches: 6. Germline loops: CDR1 SGHKS, CDR2 YYEKEE (reference sequence). This CDR3 is 16 amino acids long. The chain's CDR3 is CASSYSGSPYQETQYF. The CDR3 coding sequence is TGTGCCAGCAGCTATAGCGGGAGCCCGTACCAAGAGACCCAGTACTTC.

The rearrangement links TRBV10-3 to TRBJ1-1, with TRBD1 as a possible D gene (6 bases). Germline V gives CDR1 ENHRY, CDR2 SYGVKD. This CDR3 comprises 14 residues. V was shortened by 4 bases and J by 5 bases, with 14 bases between the two germline ends. The chain's CDR3 is CAISATGTKTEAFF. Written as DNA, the CDR3 is TGTGCCATCAGTGCCACAGGGACGAAGACTGAAGCTTTCTTT.

The chain has TRBV5-1 and TRBJ1-5, with D uncertain. Germline-derived CDR1 and CDR2 are SGHRS and YFSETQ. The V gene lost 4 bases and the J gene lost 0 bases, with 14 bases spanning the gap. CDR3 length: 16 residues. The CDR3 bases are TGCGCCAGCAGCGAAGGAACACTATATAGCAATCAGCCCCAGCATTTT. This gives the protein CASSEGTLYSNQPQHF.

The J gene is TRBJ2-7, the V gene TRBV29-1; 10 bases map to TRBD1. The CDR3 covers 12 residues. V shed 3 bases and J 7 bases; nucleotides not matched to a gene: 3. Germline CDR1 SQVTM, CDR2 ANQGSEA. CDR3 region: CSVDGTGEEQYF. The CDR3 coding sequence is TGCAGCGTTGACGGGACAGGGGAAGAGCAGTACTTC.

The chain is built from TRBV4-1 and TRBJ2-7, with TRBD2 matching over 11 bases. There are 14 residues in the CDR3. Trimming at V came to 3 bases and at J to 5 bases, leaving 3 bases not matched to a gene. Germline values: CDR1 MGHRA, CDR2 YSYEKL. CDR3 amino acids: CASSQLAGGHEQYF. In nucleotides, the CDR3 is TGCGCCAGCAGCCAGCTAGCGGGAGGTCACGAGCAGTACTTC.

The chain is built from TRBV27 and TRBJ1-1; no clear D. Germline loops: CDR1 MNHEY, CDR2 SMNVEV (reference sequence). The length of the CDR3 is 14 residues. V lost 2 bases and J lost 1, with 8 bases in between. The CDR3 region is CASSLEHGNTEAFF. The CDR3 DNA reads TGTGCCAGCAGTTTAGAGCATGGGAACACTGAAGCTTTCTTT.

This rearrangement joins TRBV3-1 (or the pseudogene TRBV3-2) to TRBJ2-1; D gene ambiguous. The CDR3 has 16 amino acids. The V end lost 0 bases, the J end lost 0 bases, and 9 bases lay between the germline ends. The V gene's germline CDR1 is LGHDT and CDR2 YNNKEL (reference sequence). CDR3: CASSQDAVSSYNEQFF. Written as DNA, the CDR3 is TGTGCCAGCAGCCAAGATGCAGTTTCCTCCTACAATGAGCAGTTCTTC.

The chain employs TRBV30 and TRBJ1-2; 10 nucleotides agree with TRBD1. The germline gives CDR1 GTSNPN, CDR2 SVGIG (reference sequence). Trimming removed 3 bases from V and 6 bases from J; junction bases left unmatched: 7. The CDR3 is 14 residues long. CDR3 nucleotide sequence: TGTGCCTGGAGCAGGGACAGGGGCCCCGATGGCTACACCTTC. This gives the protein CAWSRDRGPDGYTF.

The rearrangement links TRBV27 to TRBJ2-1; 11 nucleotides match TRBD2. Germline V CDR1 and CDR2: MNHEY, SMNVEV (reference sequence). Germline trimming cut 4 bases from V and 6 bases from J; bases unmatched to any gene: 8. CDR3 length equals 16 residues. CDR3 region: CASSSQLAGVLNEQFF. CDR3 bases: TGTGCCAGCAGTTCCCAACTAGCGGGAGTGCTCAATGAGCAGTTCTTC.

The sample holds one count of this clone. CDR3 in amino acids: CASSLSGTLTNEQYF. The CDR3 DNA follows: TGCGCCAGCAGCTTGTCGGGAACCCTTACGAACGAGCAGTACTTC. This chain links TRBV5-1 with TRBJ2-7, with D possibly TRBD2 on 5 matching bases. Germline assignment: CDR1 SGHRS and CDR2 YFSETQ. The CDR3 sequence is 15 residues long. V was cut by 1 base and J by 5 bases, with 16 bases left in between.

This clone was observed a few times. This rearrangement joins TRBV30 to TRBJ2-5; 8 nucleotides align to TRBD2. The CDR3 sequence is 14 residues long. V lost 2 bases to trimming and J lost 2 bases; unmatched junction nucleotides: 4. Germline V CDR1 and CDR2: GTSNPN, SVGIG (reference sequence). CDR3 sequence: CAWSMGLGQETQYF. The CDR3 region has the DNA TGTGCCTGGAGTATGGGACTAGGACAAGAGACCCAGTACTTC.